These 22 T cell receptor beta chains originate from one sample sequenced in a study of control samples from healthy donors and cancer patients. Some clones are missing from TCRdb's copy, which holds only in-frame ones; the method was immunoSEQ multiplex PCR. The sample has roughly 34,000 clones, 86% seen once. Sequenced sample: PBMCs. These receptors all stem from a woman in her thirties or forties with lung cancer.

This rearrangement joins TRBV11-2 to TRBJ2-7; D remains unclear. Per germline, CDR1 SGHAT and CDR2 FQNNGV. V lost 5 bases, J lost 2 bases, and 4 bases lay in between. CDR3 length equals 11 residues. CDR3 sequence reads: CASSRAYEQYF. The CDR3 DNA is TGTGCCAGCAGCCGAGCCTACGAGCAGTACTTC.

The gene calls are TRBV6-5 and TRBJ1-4; 8 bases fit TRBD1. Germline V lookup: CDR1 MNHEY, CDR2 SVGAGI. The CDR3 contains 14 residues. V gave up 5 bases and J gave up 7 bases; unmatched junction bases: 6. The CDR3 region has the DNA TGTGCCAGCAGTCCCGGGACAGGAGCTGAAAAACTGTTTTTT. Translation: CASSPGTGAEKLFF.

This clone has just one count. CDR3 in DNA: TGTGCCAGCAGCGCAACTAGCGGGATCACCGGGGAGCTGTTTTTT. This sequence encodes CASSATSGITGELFF. This chain links TRBV7-8 with TRBJ2-2, with 10 bases matching TRBD2. The CDR3 runs 15 residues. Per germline, CDR1 SGHVS and CDR2 FQNEAQ. V gave up 5 bases and J gave up 4 bases; unmatched junction bases: 4.

This chain links TRBV28 with TRBJ1-2; TRBD1 matches at 10 bases. The CDR3 spans 14 residues. Germline CDR1 and CDR2: MDHEN and SYDVKM. With V trimmed by 5 bases and J by 9 bases, 9 bases remained unmatched. CDR3 in amino acids: CASSLIQDRGSYTF. The DNA of the CDR3 is TGTGCCAGCAGTCTAATTCAGGACAGGGGGAGCTACACCTTC.

This chain links TRBV7-9 with TRBJ1-2; D unresolved. Looked up from germline, CDR1 is SEHNR and CDR2 is FQNEAQ (reference sequence). Trimming removed 1 base from V and 3 bases from J, with 12 bases in between. The CDR3 length is 15 residues. DNA for the CDR3: TGTGCCAGCAGCTTAGTGTCGGGCGACCACTATGGCTACACCTTC. Its protein is CASSLVSGDHYGYTF.

The rearrangement links TRBV5-7 to TRBJ1-2, with a possible D match to TRBD1 (5 bases). TRBV5-7 is identified as an open reading frame with a role that is uncertain. Between the trimmed V and J ends, which lost 0 bases and 0 bases, there was a span of 6 bases. The CDR3 is 14 residues long. CDR3 loop: CASSLDRSNYGYTF. For the CDR3, the DNA is TGTGCCAGCAGCTTGGACAGGTCTAACTATGGCTACACCTTC.

This CDR3 reads CSVGRAPYGYTF. CDR3 coding DNA: TGCAGCGTTGGCCGCGCCCCCTATGGCTACACCTTC. The chain joins TRBV29-1 to TRBJ1-2; D is uncertain. Germline CDR1 and CDR2: SQVTM and ANQGSEA. Trimming removed 4 bases from V and 4 bases from J, with 10 bases in between. The CDR3 loop spans 12 amino acids. The variable domain in full, with the rest retrieved from reference TRBV29-1 and TRBJ1-2, is SAVISQKPSRDICQRGTSLTIQCQVDSQVTMMFWYRQQPGQSLTLIATANQGSEATYESGFVIDKFPISRPNLTFSTLTVSNMSPEDSSIYLCSVGRAPYGYTFGSGTRLTVV.

The chain is built from TRBV28 and TRBJ1-4, with TRBD1 matching over 12 bases. The CDR3 is 17 amino acids. The germline V gene encodes CDR1 MDHEN and CDR2 SYDVKM. The junction had 7 bases not matched to a gene; V was cut back by 4 bases and J by 4 bases. This CDR3 is CASSSGQGAGDNEKLFF. The CDR3 DNA sequence: TGTGCCAGCAGTTCGGGACAGGGGGCAGGTGATAATGAAAAACTGTTTTTT. Based on the CDR3 plus reference TRBV28 and TRBJ1-4, the full variable domain is DVKVTQSSRYLVKRTGEKVFLECVQDMDHENMFWYRQDPGLGLRLIYFSYDVKMKEKGDIPEGYSVSREKKERFSLILESASTNQTSMYLCASSSGQGAGDNEKLFFGSGTQLSVL.

As concerns this clone: This sample includes further DNA sequences coding for the same CDR3. CDR3 DNA: TGTGCCAGCAGCCGAAGTGGTAACACAGATACGCAGTATTTT. Amino acid sequence: CASSRSGNTDTQYF. The rearrangement uses TRBV7-9 and TRBJ2-3; no definite D call. V gave up 5 bases and J gave up 2 bases, with 11 bases separating them. Germline-derived CDR1 and CDR2 are SEHNR and FQNEAQ (reference sequence). The CDR3 has 14 residues. The full variable domain, with the rest looked up from reference TRBV7-9 and TRBJ2-3, is DTGVSQNPRHKITKRGQNVTFRCDPISEHNRLYWYRQTLGQGPEFLTYFQNEAQLEKSRLLSDRFSAERPKGSFSTLEIQRTEQGDSAMYLCASSRSGNTDTQYFGPGTRLTVL.

This clone was observed once. The V call is TRBV24-1, the J call TRBJ1-3; 8 bases fit TRBD1. CDR3 size: 16 residues. Trimming removed 3 bases from V and 0 bases from J; junction bases left unmatched: 3. Germline V gives CDR1 KGHDR, CDR2 SFDVKD. CDR3 sequence: CATSDEGTGSGNTIYF. The CDR3 DNA reads TGTGCCACCAGTGATGAAGGGACAGGCTCTGGAAACACCATATATTTT.

The chain couples TRBV27 to TRBJ2-3, with D possibly matching TRBD1 (6 bases). This CDR3 has 14 residues. Germline V gives CDR1 MNHEY, CDR2 SMNVEV (reference sequence). V was shortened by 6 bases and J by 2 bases, with 12 bases between the two germline ends. CDR3 nucleotide sequence: TGTGCCAGCAGCCCGAACAGGGCCACAGATACGCAGTATTTT. This encodes CASSPNRATDTQYF.

The chain carries TRBV6-6 and TRBJ2-3; no reliable D call. With 6 bases removed from V and 2 bases from J, the gap between germline ends came to 12 bases. This CDR3 comprises 14 residues. Germline CDR1 is MNHNY and CDR2 is SVGAGI (reference sequence). The CDR3 spells CASSLDGNTDTQYF. In nucleotides, the CDR3 is TGTGCCAGCAGCCTGGACGGAAACACAGATACGCAGTATTTT.

The chain recombines TRBV7-9 with TRBJ1-1; the match to TRBD1 covers 11 bases. The CDR3 loop spans 15 amino acids. Germline values: CDR1 SEHNR, CDR2 FQNEAQ (reference sequence). Trimming cost V 5 bases and J 6 bases; bases outside gene matches: 8. The CDR3 protein is CASSPTDRGLSEAFF. The DNA for the CDR3 is TGTGCCAGCAGCCCGACGGACAGGGGGCTTTCTGAAGCTTTCTTT.

This rearrangement joins TRBV4-2 to TRBJ2-7, with 10 bases lining up with TRBD1. Germline CDR1 reads LGHNA; CDR2 reads YNFKEQ. The trim removed 4 bases at V and 5 bases at J, leaving 8 bases unmatched. The CDR3 consists of 15 residues. CDR3 amino acids: CASSRSGTGDHEQYF. The DNA of the CDR3 is TGTGCCAGCAGCCGAAGTGGGACAGGGGATCACGAGCAGTACTTC.

The chain has TRBV28 and TRBJ2-1; D might be TRBD2 (5 bases). V lost 5 bases and J lost 4, with 12 bases in between. Germline lookup yields CDR1 MDHEN and CDR2 SYDVKM. The CDR3 spans 14 residues. The CDR3 nucleotides are TGTGCCAGCAGTACCAACGAGGGATACAATGAGCAGTTCTTC. Translated: CASSTNEGYNEQFF.

The chain is built from TRBV28 and TRBJ1-1, with D uncertain. The germline V and J ends were trimmed by 6 bases and 0 bases, with 8 bases remaining between them. The length of the CDR3 is 13 residues. Per germline, CDR1 MDHEN and CDR2 SYDVKM. CDR3 coding DNA: TGTGCCAGCAGACTTACAGTGAACACTGAAGCTTTCTTT. Encoded protein: CASRLTVNTEAFF.

V usage is TRBV5-5 and J usage is TRBJ1-5; D unclear. From germline, CDR1 is SGHKS and CDR2 YYEKEE (reference sequence). The CDR3 is 16 amino acids. V lost 1 base and J lost 4, with 15 bases in between. The CDR3 is CASSLSFLGRNQPQHF. Here the CDR3 DNA reads TGTGCCAGCAGCTTGAGTTTCTTAGGGCGAAATCAGCCCCAGCATTTT.

The chain employs TRBV11-3 and TRBJ2-1, with D possibly TRBD1 on 5 matching bases. This CDR3 has 12 residues. Trimming pared 5 bases from V and 8 bases from J, leaving 10 bases between. CDR1 and CDR2 (germline): SGHNT, YENEEA. DNA for the CDR3: TGTGCCAGCAGCCTATCCAGGGATGAGCAGTTCTTC. As protein: CASSLSRDEQFF.

This chain joins TRBV27 and TRBJ1-4; 8 positions match TRBD1. V lost 2 bases and J lost 5; bases outside the gene matches: 7. The germline gives CDR1 MNHEY, CDR2 SMNVEV (reference sequence). The CDR3 has 16 amino acids. The CDR3 DNA is TGTGCCAGCAGTTTAGTATGGCACAGGGGGAATGAAAAACTGTTTTTT. The encoded protein is CASSLVWHRGNEKLFF.

This chain joins TRBV6-1 and TRBJ1-4; D is uncertain. Trimming left V 2 bases short and J 7 bases short, with 14 bases between. In germline, CDR1 is MNHNS, CDR2 SASEGT. The CDR3 spans 15 residues. CDR3 amino acids: CASSESGEASEKLFF. In DNA form, the CDR3 reads TGTGCCAGCAGTGAATCTGGGGAAGCGAGTGAAAAACTGTTTTTT.

The chain carries TRBV5-1 and TRBJ1-3; D possibly corresponds to TRBD1 (6 bases). Germline CDR1 SGHRS, CDR2 YFSETQ. The CDR3 length is 15 residues. The V end was cut by 4 bases, the J end by 4 bases, with 15 bases between. Written as DNA, the CDR3 is TGCGCCAGCAGCCTCCAGGGGTTATCAGGAAACACCATATATTTT. Protein product: CASSLQGLSGNTIYF.

The rearrangement links TRBV27 to TRBJ1-2; D gene unclear. This CDR3 contains 14 residues. Germline V gives CDR1 MNHEY, CDR2 SMNVEV (reference sequence). Trimming shortened V by 0 bases and J by 4 bases, and 9 bases separated the two germline ends. The CDR3 DNA reads TGTGCCAGCAGTTTATCGGAGACATTCTATGGCTACACCTTC. It translates to CASSLSETFYGYTF.